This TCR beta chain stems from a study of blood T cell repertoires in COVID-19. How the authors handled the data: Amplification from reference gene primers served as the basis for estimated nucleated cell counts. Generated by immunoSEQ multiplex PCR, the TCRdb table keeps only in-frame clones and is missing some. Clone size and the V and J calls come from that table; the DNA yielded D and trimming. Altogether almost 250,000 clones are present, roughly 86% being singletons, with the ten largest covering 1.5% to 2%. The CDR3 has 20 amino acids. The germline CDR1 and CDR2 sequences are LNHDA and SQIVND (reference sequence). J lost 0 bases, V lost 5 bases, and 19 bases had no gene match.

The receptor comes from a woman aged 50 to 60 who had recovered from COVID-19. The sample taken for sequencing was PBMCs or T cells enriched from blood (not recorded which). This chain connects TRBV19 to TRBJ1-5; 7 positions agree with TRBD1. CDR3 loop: CASSPETRDRYYYSNQPQHF. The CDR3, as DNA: TGTGCCAGTAGTCCAGAAACTCGGGACAGATACTATTATAGCAATCAGCCCCAGCATTTT.